The 26 T cell receptor beta chains in this list originate from one sample, sequenced in a study of PD-1 blockade in classical Hodgkin lymphoma (TCRdb year 2020). The time point label corresponds to: cycle 1 day 1 (C1D1), immediately before nivolumab initiation. Relapse after autologous stem cell transplantation had occurred in all trial patients, and cohorts A, B and C were distinguished by prior brentuximab vedotin exposure. The library was made by the immunoSEQ multiplex PCR assay. TCRdb re-hosts the immuneACCESS table, in-frame sequences only. Its copies lack some clones; in the studies checked, an unresolved V gene accounts for under half of them, and the cause for the rest is not known. A total of approximately 84,000 clones appear in this sample, around 90% of them only once. The ten largest clonotypes hold roughly a fifth of the sample. The specimen was peripheral blood mononuclear cells (PBMCs), collected at baseline. These receptors were taken from a human donor with classical Hodgkin lymphoma.

The V and J genes are TRBV6-5 and TRBJ2-1, with D possibly matching TRBD2 (5 bases). Germline V gene data show CDR1 as MNHEY and CDR2 as SVGAGI. The CDR3 covers 15 residues. Between the trimmed V and J ends, which lost 0 bases and 4 bases, there was a span of 10 bases. The CDR3 loop is CASSYSLAVYNEQFF. CDR3 nucleotides: TGTGCCAGCAGTTACTCGCTAGCCGTTTACAATGAGCAGTTCTTC.

The chain links TRBV11-2 to TRBJ2-7, with D possibly TRBD1 on 6 matching bases. Germline V lookup: CDR1 SGHAT, CDR2 FQNNGV. V was pared by 5 bases and J by 0 bases, with 11 bases between. This CDR3 region has 14 residues. The CDR3 coding sequence is TGTGCCAGCAGCCCAGACAGGTTCTCCTACGAGCAGTACTTC. Protein product: CASSPDRFSYEQYF.

The chain recombines TRBV11-2 with TRBJ2-3, with a weak D call TRBD2 (5 bases). The V end lost 1 base, the J end lost 0 bases, and 11 bases lay between the germline ends. This CDR3 spans 16 amino acids. Germline V CDR1 and CDR2: SGHAT, FQNNGV. The CDR3 protein is CASSLVPDYSTDTQYF. DNA of the CDR3: TGTGCCAGCAGCTTAGTACCAGACTATAGCACAGATACGCAGTATTTT.

The chain uses TRBV2 and TRBJ2-3; 9 nucleotides align to TRBD1. CDR3 length: 14 amino acids. Germline V gene sequence: CDR1 SNHLY, CDR2 FYNNEI. With 8 bases clipped from V and 3 bases from J, the junction kept 6 bases outside the gene matches. CDR3 amino acids: CASQWDRATDTQYF. The CDR3 coding sequence is TGTGCCAGCCAATGGGACAGGGCGACAGATACGCAGTATTTT.

In its sample, this clone was seen a few times. The V call is TRBV25-1, the J call TRBJ1-1, with 9 bases lining up with TRBD1. This CDR3 contains 15 residues. Germline values: CDR1 MGHDK, CDR2 SYGVNS. V shed 8 bases and J 3 bases; nucleotides not matched to a gene: 10. The CDR3 bases are TGTGCCAGCTCAACTCCGGGACAGGGTGACACTGAAGCTTTCTTT. Encoded protein: CASSTPGQGDTEAFF.

The chain joins TRBV28 to TRBJ1-2; 9 positions agree with TRBD1. Germline loops: CDR1 MDHEN, CDR2 SYDVKM. The CDR3 is 15 residues long. Trimming removed 6 bases from V and 6 bases from J; junction bases left unmatched: 11. The CDR3 spells CASRPRPGQGNGYTF. CDR3 nucleotides: TGTGCCAGCAGGCCTAGGCCCGGACAGGGGAATGGCTACACCTTC.

The V call is TRBV11-2, the J call TRBJ1-2; D is possibly TRBD1 (6 bases). The CDR3 is made up of 14 amino acids. V lost 3 bases, J lost 8 bases, and 16 bases lay in between. CDR1 and CDR2 (germline): SGHAT, FQNNGV. This chain's CDR3 is CASSLRQGYRGYTF. The CDR3 DNA is TGTGCCAGCAGCTTGAGGCAGGGGTATAGAGGCTACACCTTC.

The rearrangement joins TRBV29-1 to TRBJ2-3, with a tentative D call TRBD1 (7 bases). The CDR3 is 15 residues long. V was trimmed by 7 bases and J by 4 bases, leaving 21 bases between them. Germline loops: CDR1 SQVTM, CDR2 ANQGSEA. The CDR3 loop is CSARGAVGRADTQYF. The CDR3 DNA follows: TGCAGCGCCAGGGGGGCGGTGGGTCGCGCAGATACGCAGTATTTT.

The rearrangement links TRBV4-3 to TRBJ1-3; D might be TRBD1 (5 bases). CDR1 is LGHNA and CDR2 is YSLEER in the germline V gene. This CDR3 spans 14 amino acids. The ends were cut back, 5 bases at V and 3 bases at J, with 11 bases in the middle. The CDR3 nucleotides read TGCGCCAGCAGCGTTCAGGGTAGTGGAAACACCATATATTTT. It encodes CASSVQGSGNTIYF.

This sequence joins TRBV4-1 and TRBJ2-5; weak D call: TRBD2 (5 bases). The CDR3 runs 13 residues. CDR1 is MGHRA, CDR2 YSYEKL, per germline. With 5 bases removed from V and 5 bases from J, the gap between germline ends came to 12 bases. The CDR3 protein is CASSEGIRETQYF. For the CDR3, the DNA is TGCGCCAGCAGCGAGGGCATTCGGGAGACCCAGTACTTC.

V gene TRBV5-4 combines with J gene TRBJ2-7; 7 positions match TRBD1. The CDR3 is 15 residues long. V dropped 3 bases and J dropped 3; count of bases not matched to a gene: 9. The germline CDR1 and CDR2 sequences are SGHNT and YYREEE (reference sequence). CDR3 DNA sequence: TGTGCCAGCAGCTGGGGTCCGGGACAGAACTACGAGCAGTACTTC. Its translation is CASSWGPGQNYEQYF.

The chain recombines TRBV5-6 with TRBJ1-2; TRBD1 is a possible D gene (5 bases). With 4 bases removed from V and 4 bases from J, the gap between germline ends came to 11 bases. From germline, CDR1 is SGHDT and CDR2 YYEEEE. This CDR3 comprises 13 residues. The CDR3 DNA is TGTGCCAGCAGCCCGGACACTAGCTATGGCTACACCTTC. It yields the protein CASSPDTSYGYTF.

V is TRBV7-2 and J is TRBJ2-6; 7 nucleotides match TRBD1. Germline V gives CDR1 SGHTA, CDR2 FQGNSA. V was pared by 9 bases and J by 2 bases, with 10 bases of the junction left unmatched. This CDR3 region has 16 residues. CDR3 nucleotide sequence: TGTGCCAGGCGGAGACAGGGCTCAACTGGGGCCAACGTCCTGACTTTC. It yields the protein CARRRQGSTGANVLTF. Complete variable domain (other parts from reference TRBV7-2 and TRBJ2-6): GAGVSQSPSNKVTEKGKDVELRCDPISGHTALYWYRQSLGQGLEFLIYFQGNSAPDKSGLPSDRFSAERTGGSVSTLTIQRTQQEDSAVYLCARRRQGSTGANVLTFGAGSRLTVL.

This clone was counted a single time. The chain combines TRBV5-1 with TRBJ2-6; no reliable D call. V was trimmed by 0 bases and J by 0 bases, leaving 13 bases between them. This CDR3 has 18 residues. Per germline, CDR1 SGHRS and CDR2 YFSETQ. DNA of the CDR3: TGCGCCAGCAGCTTGGAGGCAGGAGCAGTCTCTGGGGCCAACGTCCTGACTTTC. This gives the protein CASSLEAGAVSGANVLTF.

The genes are TRBV2 and TRBJ1-2; 8 nucleotides match TRBD1. The CDR3 covers 13 residues. V lost 8 bases to trimming and J lost 7 bases; unmatched junction nucleotides: 9. Germline V gives CDR1 SNHLY, CDR2 FYNNEI. The CDR3 sequence: CASRRAGGLGYTF. CDR3 coding DNA: TGTGCCAGCCGCCGGGCAGGGGGCCTTGGCTACACCTTC.

The gene calls are TRBV7-2 and TRBJ1-2; D might be TRBD1 (6 bases). CDR1 and CDR2 (germline): SGHTA, FQGNSA. V lost 5 bases, J lost 4 bases, and 14 bases lay in between. The CDR3 is 14 amino acids. This CDR3 is CASSPPQGIYGYTF. CDR3 coding DNA: TGTGCCAGCAGCCCCCCCCAGGGGATCTATGGCTACACCTTC. Combining the CDR3 with reference TRBV7-2 and TRBJ1-2 gives the whole variable domain GAGVSQSPSNKVTEKGKDVELRCDPISGHTALYWYRQSLGQGLEFLIYFQGNSAPDKSGLPSDRFSAERTGGSVSTLTIQRTQQEDSAVYLCASSPPQGIYGYTFGSGTRLTVV.

The chain has TRBV7-6 and TRBJ2-3, with D perhaps matching TRBD2 (5 bases). This CDR3 is built from 16 residues. Trimming removed 5 bases from V and 5 bases from J, with 20 bases in between. Germline CDR1 reads SGHVS; CDR2 reads FNYEAQ. This CDR3 reads CASSPLSENLGDTQYF. In nucleotides, the CDR3 is TGTGCCAGCAGCCCCCTTAGCGAGAACTTGGGAGATACGCAGTATTTT.

Note on this clone: The same CDR3 can be traced to other DNA sequences in this sample. This chain uses TRBV6-5 with TRBJ1-2; tentatively, D is TRBD1 (5 bases). CDR1 is MNHEY, CDR2 SVGAGI, per germline. The CDR3 covers 12 residues. V was shortened by 7 bases and J by 2 bases, with 8 bases between the two germline ends. Here the CDR3 DNA reads TGTGCCAGCACCCGGGGGAACTATGGCTACACCTTC. This encodes CASTRGNYGYTF.

This rearrangement joins TRBV6-5 to TRBJ2-3; unclear D gene. The germline gives CDR1 MNHEY, CDR2 SVGAGI. V gave up 0 bases and J gave up 6 bases, with 10 bases separating them. The CDR3 sequence is 14 residues long. The CDR3 nucleotides read TGTGCCAGCAGTTACTCTGGCGCTACGGATACGCAGTATTTT. Translation gives CASSYSGATDTQYF.

V is TRBV9 and J is TRBJ2-5, with D unclear. The germline gives CDR1 SGDLS, CDR2 YYNGEE. The CDR3 totals 16 residues. Trimming stripped 4 bases from V and 5 bases from J, with 21 bases between. The CDR3 sequence: CASSPRKDKIGETQYF. The CDR3 DNA is TGTGCCAGCAGCCCACGTAAGGATAAAATCGGGGAGACCCAGTACTTC.

V is TRBV7-6 and J is TRBJ2-7; TRBD2 aligns across 7 bases. This CDR3 has 16 residues. With V trimmed by 5 bases and J by 6 bases, 16 bases remained unmatched. Germline CDR1 and CDR2: SGHVS and FNYEAQ. The CDR3 DNA is TGTGCCAGCAGCCAATCTAGCGGACGCCAAGTCGGCGAGCAGTACTTC. It specifies CASSQSSGRQVGEQYF.

This clone was seen a handful of times. V usage is TRBV5-1 and J usage is TRBJ2-7; D is possibly TRBD2 (6 bases). Germline V gene lookup returns CDR1 SGHRS and CDR2 YFSETQ. V shed 4 bases and J shed 0 bases, with 14 bases lying between them. This CDR3 is 15 amino acids long. CDR3 coding DNA: TGCGCCAGCAGCCCGGGGGACTCTAGCTCCTACGAGCAGTACTTC. It is translated as CASSPGDSSSYEQYF.

J is TRBJ1-3 and V is TRBV19; D gene unclear. Germline lookup yields CDR1 LNHDA and CDR2 SQIVND (reference sequence). The CDR3 spans 12 residues. Between the trimmed V and J ends, which lost 7 bases and 4 bases, there was a span of 8 bases. CDR3 sequence (DNA): TGTGCCAGTAATGAGGGCGGAAACACCATATATTTT. The encoded protein is CASNEGGNTIYF.

This clone was detected only once. J is TRBJ2-7 and V is TRBV9, with 9 nucleotides matching TRBD2. In germline, CDR1 is SGDLS, CDR2 YYNGEE. V gave up 0 bases and J gave up 0 bases; unmatched junction bases: 4. The CDR3 contains 16 residues. CDR3 in amino acids: CASSVAAGGGSYEQYF. The CDR3, as DNA: TGTGCCAGCAGCGTAGCAGCGGGAGGAGGCTCCTACGAGCAGTACTTC. Complete variable domain (other parts from reference TRBV9 and TRBJ2-7): DSGVTQTPKHLITATGQRVTLRCSPRSGDLSVYWYQQSLDQGLQFLIQYYNGEERAKGNILERFSAQQFPDLHSELNLSSLELGDSALYFCASSVAAGGGSYEQYFGPGTRLTVT.

In its sample, this clone was seen a few times. The chain carries TRBV30 and TRBJ1-5; possibly TRBD1 for D (6 bases). CDR1 is GTSNPN, CDR2 SVGIG, per germline (reference sequence). The CDR3 sequence is 13 residues long. Deletions cut 1 base from V and 3 bases from J, with 7 bases between. CDR3 protein: CAWSGTDNQPQHF. CDR3 DNA: TGTGCCTGGAGTGGGACAGACAATCAGCCCCAGCATTTT.

The J gene is TRBJ1-5, the V gene TRBV18, with 7 nucleotides matching TRBD1. Looked up from germline, CDR1 is KGHSH and CDR2 is LQKENI. Germline trimming cut 6 bases from V and 0 bases from J; bases unmatched to any gene: 11. This CDR3 contains 17 residues. CDR3 region: CASSRTNRGDSNQPQHF. Written as DNA, the CDR3 is TGTGCCAGCTCCAGAACTAACAGGGGTGATAGCAATCAGCCCCAGCATTTT.